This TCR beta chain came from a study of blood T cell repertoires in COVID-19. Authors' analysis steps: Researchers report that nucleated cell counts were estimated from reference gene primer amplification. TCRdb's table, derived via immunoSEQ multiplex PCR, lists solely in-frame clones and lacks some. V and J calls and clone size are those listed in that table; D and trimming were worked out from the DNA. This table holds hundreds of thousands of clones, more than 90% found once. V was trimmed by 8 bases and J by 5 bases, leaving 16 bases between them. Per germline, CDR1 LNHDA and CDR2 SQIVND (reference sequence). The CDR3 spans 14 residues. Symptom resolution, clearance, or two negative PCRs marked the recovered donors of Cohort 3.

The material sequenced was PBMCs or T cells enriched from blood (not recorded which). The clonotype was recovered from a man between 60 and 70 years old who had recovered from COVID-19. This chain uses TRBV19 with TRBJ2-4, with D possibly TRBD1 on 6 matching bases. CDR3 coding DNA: TGTGCCAGTGGTCTCCCTGGACAGCAAAACATTCAGTACTTC. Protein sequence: CASGLPGQQNIQYF.